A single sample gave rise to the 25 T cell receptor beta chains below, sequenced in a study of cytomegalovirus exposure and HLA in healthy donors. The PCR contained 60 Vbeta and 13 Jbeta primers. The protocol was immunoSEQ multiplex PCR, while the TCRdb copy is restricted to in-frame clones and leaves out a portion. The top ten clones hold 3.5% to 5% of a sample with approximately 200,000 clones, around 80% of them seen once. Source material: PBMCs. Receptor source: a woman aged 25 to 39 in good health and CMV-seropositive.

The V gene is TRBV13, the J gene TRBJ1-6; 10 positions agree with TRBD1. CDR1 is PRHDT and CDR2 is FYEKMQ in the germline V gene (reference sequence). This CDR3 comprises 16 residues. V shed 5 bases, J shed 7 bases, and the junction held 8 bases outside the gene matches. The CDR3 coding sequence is TGTGCCAGCAGCGTAATGGGACAGGGGTTGAATTCACCCCTCCACTTT. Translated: CASSVMGQGLNSPLHF.

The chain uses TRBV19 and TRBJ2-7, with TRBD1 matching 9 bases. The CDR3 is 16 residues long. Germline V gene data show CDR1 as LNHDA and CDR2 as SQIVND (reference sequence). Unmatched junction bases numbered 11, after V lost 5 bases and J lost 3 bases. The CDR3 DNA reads TGTGCCAGTAGTTCATATACAGGGGGCACGCTCTACGAGCAGTACTTC. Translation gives CASSSYTGGTLYEQYF.

CDR3 protein: CASSQPGQGKVNYGYTF. As DNA, the CDR3 is TGTGCCAGCAGCCAACCGGGACAGGGGAAAGTCAACTATGGCTACACCTTC. The chain couples TRBV4-2 to TRBJ1-2; 10 positions match TRBD1. The CDR3 length is 17 residues. Germline-derived CDR1 and CDR2 are LGHNA and YNFKEQ. Germline trimming cut 2 bases from V and 2 bases from J; bases unmatched to any gene: 8.

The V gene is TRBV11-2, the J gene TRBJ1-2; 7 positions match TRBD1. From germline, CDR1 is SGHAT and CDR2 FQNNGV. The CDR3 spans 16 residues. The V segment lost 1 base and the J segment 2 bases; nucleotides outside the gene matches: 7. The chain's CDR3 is CASSLVYGRGNYGYTF. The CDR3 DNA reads TGTGCCAGCAGCTTAGTTTATGGCAGGGGGAACTATGGCTACACCTTC.

In DNA, the CDR3 is TGTGCCAGCAGCTTAGCGGCCCCGGGCGAGCAGTACTTC. Its protein is CASSLAAPGEQYF. The rearrangement joins TRBV7-8 to TRBJ2-7; D is uncertain. Germline values: CDR1 SGHVS, CDR2 FQNEAQ. Trimming removed 0 bases from V and 6 bases from J, with 9 bases in between. The CDR3 sequence is 13 residues long.

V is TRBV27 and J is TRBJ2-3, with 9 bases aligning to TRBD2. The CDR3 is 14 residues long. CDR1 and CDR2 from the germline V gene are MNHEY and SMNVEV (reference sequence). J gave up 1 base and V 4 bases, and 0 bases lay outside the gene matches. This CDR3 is CASSWTSGTDTQYF. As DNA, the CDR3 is TGTGCCAGCAGTTGGACTAGCGGCACAGATACGCAGTATTTT.

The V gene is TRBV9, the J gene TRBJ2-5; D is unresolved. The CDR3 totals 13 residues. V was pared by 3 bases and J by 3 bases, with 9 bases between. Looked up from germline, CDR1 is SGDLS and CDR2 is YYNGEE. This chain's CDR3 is CASSGASKETQYF. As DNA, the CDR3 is TGTGCCAGCAGCGGAGCTAGTAAAGAGACCCAGTACTTC. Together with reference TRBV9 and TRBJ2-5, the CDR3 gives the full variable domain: DSGVTQTPKHLITATGQRVTLRCSPRSGDLSVYWYQQSLDQGLQFLIQYYNGEERAKGNILERFSAQQFPDLHSELNLSSLELGDSALYFCASSGASKETQYFGPGTRLLVL.

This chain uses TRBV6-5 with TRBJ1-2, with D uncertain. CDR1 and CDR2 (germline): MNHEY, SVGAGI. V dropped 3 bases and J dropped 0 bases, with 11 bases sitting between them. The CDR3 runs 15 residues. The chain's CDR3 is CASSYSDNANYGYTF. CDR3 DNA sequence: TGTGCCAGCAGTTATTCCGACAATGCTAACTATGGCTACACCTTC.

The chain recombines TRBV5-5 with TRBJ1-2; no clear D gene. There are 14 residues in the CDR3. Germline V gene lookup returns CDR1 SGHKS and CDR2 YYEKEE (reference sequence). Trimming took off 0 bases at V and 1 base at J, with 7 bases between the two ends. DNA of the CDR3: TGTGCCAGCAGCTTGGTGACAAGTAACTATGGCTACACCTTC. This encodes CASSLVTSNYGYTF.

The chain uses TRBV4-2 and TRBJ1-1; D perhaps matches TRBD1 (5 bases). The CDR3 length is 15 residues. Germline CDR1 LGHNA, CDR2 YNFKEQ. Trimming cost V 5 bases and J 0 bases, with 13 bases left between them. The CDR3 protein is CASSAWGGMNTEAFF. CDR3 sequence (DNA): TGTGCCAGCAGCGCATGGGGGGGGATGAACACTGAAGCTTTCTTT.

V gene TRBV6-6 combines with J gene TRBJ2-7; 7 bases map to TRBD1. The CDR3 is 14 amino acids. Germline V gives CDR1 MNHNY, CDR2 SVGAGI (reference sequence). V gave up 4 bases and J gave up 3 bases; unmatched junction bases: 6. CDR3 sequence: CASSSQGDGYEQYF. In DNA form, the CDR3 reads TGTGCCAGCAGTTCTCAGGGGGACGGCTACGAGCAGTACTTC.

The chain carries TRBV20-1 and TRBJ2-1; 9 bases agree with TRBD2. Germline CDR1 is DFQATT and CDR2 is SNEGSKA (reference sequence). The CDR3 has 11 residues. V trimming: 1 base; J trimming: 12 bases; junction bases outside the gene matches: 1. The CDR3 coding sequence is TGCAGTGCTAGAGTGACTAGCGGGCAGTTCTTC. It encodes CSARVTSGQFF.

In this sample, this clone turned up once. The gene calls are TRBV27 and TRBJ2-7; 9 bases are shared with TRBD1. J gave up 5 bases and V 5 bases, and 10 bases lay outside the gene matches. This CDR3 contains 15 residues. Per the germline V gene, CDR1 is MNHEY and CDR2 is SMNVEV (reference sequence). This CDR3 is CASSPLTGGEHEQYF. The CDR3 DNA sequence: TGTGCCAGCAGTCCACTGACAGGGGGGGAGCACGAGCAGTACTTC.

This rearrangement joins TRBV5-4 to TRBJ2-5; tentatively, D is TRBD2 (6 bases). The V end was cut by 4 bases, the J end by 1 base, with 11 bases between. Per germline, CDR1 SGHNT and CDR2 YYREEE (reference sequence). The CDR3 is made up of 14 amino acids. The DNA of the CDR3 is TGTGCCAGCAGCCCCCGGGACTTCCAAGAGACCCAGTACTTC. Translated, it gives CASSPRDFQETQYF.

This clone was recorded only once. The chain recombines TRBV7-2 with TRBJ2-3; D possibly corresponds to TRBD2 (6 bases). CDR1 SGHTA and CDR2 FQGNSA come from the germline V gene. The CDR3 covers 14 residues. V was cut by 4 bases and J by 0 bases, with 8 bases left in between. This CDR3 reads CASSSGVSTDTQYF. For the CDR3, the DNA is TGTGCCAGCAGCTCGGGGGTTAGCACAGATACGCAGTATTTT.

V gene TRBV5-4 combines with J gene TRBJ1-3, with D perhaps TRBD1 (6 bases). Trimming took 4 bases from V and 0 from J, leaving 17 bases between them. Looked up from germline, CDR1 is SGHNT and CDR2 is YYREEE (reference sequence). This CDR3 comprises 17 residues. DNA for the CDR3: TGTGCCAGCAGCGCTCCCCCCGGGGGGCTCTCTGGAAACACCATATATTTT. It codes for CASSAPPGGLSGNTIYF. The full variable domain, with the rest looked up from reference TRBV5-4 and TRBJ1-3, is ETGVTQSPTHLIKTRGQQVTLRCSSQSGHNTVSWYQQALGQGPQFIFQYYREEENGRGNFPPRFSGLQFPNYSSELNVNALELDDSALYLCASSAPPGGLSGNTIYFGEGSWLTVV.

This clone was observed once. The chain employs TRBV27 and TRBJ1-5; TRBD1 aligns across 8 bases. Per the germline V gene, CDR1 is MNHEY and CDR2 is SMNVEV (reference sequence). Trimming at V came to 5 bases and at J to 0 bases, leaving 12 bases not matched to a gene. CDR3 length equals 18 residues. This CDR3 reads CASSITGTGRYSNQPQHF. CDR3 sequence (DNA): TGTGCCAGCAGTATCACAGGGACAGGCCGATATAGCAATCAGCCCCAGCATTTT.

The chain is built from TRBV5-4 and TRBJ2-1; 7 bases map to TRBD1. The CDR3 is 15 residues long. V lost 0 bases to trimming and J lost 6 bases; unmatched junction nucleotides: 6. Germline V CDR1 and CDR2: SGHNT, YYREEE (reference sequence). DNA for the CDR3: TGTGCCAGCAGCTTGGAGATAGGGGGCGGCAATGAGCAGTTCTTC. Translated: CASSLEIGGGNEQFF.

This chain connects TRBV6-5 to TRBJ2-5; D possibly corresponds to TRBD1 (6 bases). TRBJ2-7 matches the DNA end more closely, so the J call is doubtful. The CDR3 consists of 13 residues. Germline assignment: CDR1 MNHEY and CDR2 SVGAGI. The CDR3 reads CASSPQDSYEQYF. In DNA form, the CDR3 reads TGTGCCAGCAGTCCCCAGGACAGTTACGAGCAGTACTTC.

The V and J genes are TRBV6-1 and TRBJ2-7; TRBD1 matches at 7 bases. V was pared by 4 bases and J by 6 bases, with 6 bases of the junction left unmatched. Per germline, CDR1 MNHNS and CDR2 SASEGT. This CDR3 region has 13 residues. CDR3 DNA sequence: TGTGCCAGCAGTGCCCGACAGGGCCCCGAGCAGTACTTC. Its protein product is CASSARQGPEQYF.

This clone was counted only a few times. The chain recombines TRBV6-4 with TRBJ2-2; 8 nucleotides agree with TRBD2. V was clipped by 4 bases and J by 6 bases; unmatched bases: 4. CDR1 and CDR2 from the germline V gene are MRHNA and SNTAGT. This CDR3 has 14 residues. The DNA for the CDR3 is TGTGCCAGCAGTGTCCGGGAGGGTGCCGGGGAGCTGTTTTTT. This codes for CASSVREGAGELFF.

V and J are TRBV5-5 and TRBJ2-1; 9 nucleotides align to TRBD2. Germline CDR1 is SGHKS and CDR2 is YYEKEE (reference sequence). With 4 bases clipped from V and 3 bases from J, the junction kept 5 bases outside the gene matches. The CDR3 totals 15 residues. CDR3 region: CASSPGTSNYNEQFF. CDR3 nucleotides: TGTGCCAGCAGCCCCGGGACTAGCAACTACAATGAGCAGTTCTTC.

The CDR3 DNA is TGTGCCAGCAGTTTCAGGACAGGGGAAGAGACCCAGTACTTC. As protein: CASSFRTGEETQYF. V and J are TRBV5-4 and TRBJ2-5, with 9 nucleotides matching TRBD1. The CDR3 totals 14 residues. The V gene end was trimmed by 5 bases and the J gene end by 3 bases; junction bases not matched to a gene: 5. Germline V lookup: CDR1 SGHNT, CDR2 YYREEE (reference sequence).

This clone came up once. The CDR3 loop is CATRDSFQETQYF. CDR3 bases: TGCGCCACAAGGGACAGCTTCCAAGAGACCCAGTACTTC. The rearrangement uses TRBV4-1 and TRBJ2-5; 7 nucleotides agree with TRBD1. The CDR3 contains 13 residues. Germline V gene lookup returns CDR1 MGHRA and CDR2 YSYEKL. Trimming at V came to 10 bases and at J to 1 base, leaving 6 bases not matched to a gene.

In nucleotides, the CDR3 is TGTGCCAGCAGCTCGCTAAAGCGGACAGCCCCCAGGAGCACAGATACGCAGTATTTT. Protein: CASSSLKRTAPRSTDTQYF. The chain joins TRBV11-2 to TRBJ2-3, with D perhaps matching TRBD1 (6 bases). Germline V gene sequence: CDR1 SGHAT, CDR2 FQNNGV. Trimming took off 4 bases at V and 0 bases at J, with 23 bases between the two ends. The CDR3 spans 19 residues. Drawing the rest from reference TRBV11-2 and TRBJ2-3, the complete variable domain is EAGVAQSPRYKIIEKRQSVAFWCNPISGHATLYWYQQILGQGPKLLIQFQNNGVVDDSQLPKDRFSAERLKGVDSTLKIQPAKLEDSAVYLCASSSLKRTAPRSTDTQYFGPGTRLTVL.